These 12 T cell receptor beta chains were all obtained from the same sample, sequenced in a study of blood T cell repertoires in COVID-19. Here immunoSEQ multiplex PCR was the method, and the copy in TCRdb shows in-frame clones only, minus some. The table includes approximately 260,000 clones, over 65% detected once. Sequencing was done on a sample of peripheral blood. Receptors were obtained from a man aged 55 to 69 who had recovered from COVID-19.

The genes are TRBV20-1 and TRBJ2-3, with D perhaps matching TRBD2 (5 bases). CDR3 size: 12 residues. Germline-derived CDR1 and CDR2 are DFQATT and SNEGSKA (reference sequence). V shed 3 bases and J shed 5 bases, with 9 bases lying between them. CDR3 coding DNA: TGCAGTGCTAGTCTTCGGGGAGATACGCAGTATTTT. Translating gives CSASLRGDTQYF.

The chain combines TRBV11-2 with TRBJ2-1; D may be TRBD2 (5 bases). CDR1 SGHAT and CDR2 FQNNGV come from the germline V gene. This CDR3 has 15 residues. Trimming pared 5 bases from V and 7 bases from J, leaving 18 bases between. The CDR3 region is CASSQPGPAGNEQFF. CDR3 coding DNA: TGTGCCAGCAGCCAGCCAGGTCCCGCGGGTAATGAGCAGTTCTTC.

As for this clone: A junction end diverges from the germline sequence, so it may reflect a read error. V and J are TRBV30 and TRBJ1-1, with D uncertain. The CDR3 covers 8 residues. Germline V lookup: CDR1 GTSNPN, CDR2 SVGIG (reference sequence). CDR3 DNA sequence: TGTGCCTGGAGCCCGGAAGCGTTT. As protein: CAWSPEAF.

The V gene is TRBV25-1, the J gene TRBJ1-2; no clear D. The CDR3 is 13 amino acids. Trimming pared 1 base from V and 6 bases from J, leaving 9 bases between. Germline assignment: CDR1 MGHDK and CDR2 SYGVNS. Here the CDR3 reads CASSEFAAHGYTF. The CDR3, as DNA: TGTGCCAGCAGTGAATTTGCGGCACATGGCTACACCTTC.

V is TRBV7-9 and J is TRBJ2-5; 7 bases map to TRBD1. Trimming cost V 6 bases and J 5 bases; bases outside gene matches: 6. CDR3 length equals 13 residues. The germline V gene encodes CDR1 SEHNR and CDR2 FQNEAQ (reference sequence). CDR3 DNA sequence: TGTGCCAGCAGATTGGGACAGTGGGAGACCCAGTACTTC. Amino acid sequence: CASRLGQWETQYF.

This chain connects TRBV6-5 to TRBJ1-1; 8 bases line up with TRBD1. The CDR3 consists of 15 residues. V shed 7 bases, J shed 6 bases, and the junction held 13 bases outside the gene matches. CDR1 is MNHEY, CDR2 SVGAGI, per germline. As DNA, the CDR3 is TGTGCCAGCATCCGGGACAGGAGTCAGAGGTCTGAAGCTTTCTTT. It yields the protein CASIRDRSQRSEAFF.

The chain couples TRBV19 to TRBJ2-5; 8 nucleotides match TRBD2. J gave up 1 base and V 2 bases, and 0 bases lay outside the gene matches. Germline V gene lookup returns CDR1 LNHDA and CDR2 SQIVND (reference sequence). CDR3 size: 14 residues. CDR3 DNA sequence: TGTGCCAGTAGTATAACTAGCGGCCAAGAGACCCAGTACTTC. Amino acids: CASSITSGQETQYF.

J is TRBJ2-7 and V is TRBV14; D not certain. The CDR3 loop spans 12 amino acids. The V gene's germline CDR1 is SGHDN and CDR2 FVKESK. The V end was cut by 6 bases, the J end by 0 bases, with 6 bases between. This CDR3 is CASSRSSYEQYF. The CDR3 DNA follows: TGTGCCAGCAGTCGCAGCTCCTACGAGCAGTACTTC.

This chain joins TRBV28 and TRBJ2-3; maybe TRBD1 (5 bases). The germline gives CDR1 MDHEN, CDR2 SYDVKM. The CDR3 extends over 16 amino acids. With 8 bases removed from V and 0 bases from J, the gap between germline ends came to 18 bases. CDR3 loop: CASGITGRLSTDTQYF. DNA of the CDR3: TGTGCCAGCGGAATTACAGGCCGTCTTAGCACAGATACGCAGTATTTT.

CDR3: CASSLGESYEQYF. Here the CDR3 DNA reads TGTGCCAGCAGCCTCGGGGAATCCTACGAGCAGTACTTC. The chain carries TRBV6-5 and TRBJ2-7; perhaps TRBD2 as D (5 bases). The germline CDR1 and CDR2 sequences are MNHEY and SVGAGI. The CDR3 consists of 13 residues. Trimming left V 6 bases short and J 1 base short, with 10 bases between.

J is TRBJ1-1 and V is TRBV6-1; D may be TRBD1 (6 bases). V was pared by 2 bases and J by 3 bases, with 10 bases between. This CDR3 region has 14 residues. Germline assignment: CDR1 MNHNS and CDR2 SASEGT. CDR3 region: CASSERGGYTEAFF. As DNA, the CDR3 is TGTGCCAGCAGTGAAAGGGGGGGGTACACTGAAGCTTTCTTT.

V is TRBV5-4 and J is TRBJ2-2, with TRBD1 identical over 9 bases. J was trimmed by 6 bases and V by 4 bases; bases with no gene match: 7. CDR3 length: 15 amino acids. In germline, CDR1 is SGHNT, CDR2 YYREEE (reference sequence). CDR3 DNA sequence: TGTGCCAGCAGCCCCCGGGACAGGGTTGCCGGGGAGCTGTTTTTT. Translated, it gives CASSPRDRVAGELFF. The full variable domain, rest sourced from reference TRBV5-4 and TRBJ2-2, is ETGVTQSPTHLIKTRGQQVTLRCSSQSGHNTVSWYQQALGQGPQFIFQYYREEENGRGNFPPRFSGLQFPNYSSELNVNALELDDSALYLCASSPRDRVAGELFFGEGSRLTVL.